This entry is about one TCR beta chain. The PCR used 60 Vbeta and 13 Jbeta primers. Assay used: immunoSEQ multiplex PCR; TCRdb lists only in-frame clones, some missing. The sample gives about 240,000 clones, roughly 78% of which show up once; around 0.45% is in the top ten. The CDR3 contains 13 residues. V gave up 6 bases and J gave up 7 bases; unmatched junction bases: 0. The germline gives CDR1 LNHDA, CDR2 SQIVND (reference sequence). This entry is derived from a study of cytomegalovirus exposure and HLA in healthy donors. This TCR was sampled from a boy younger than 18 in good health and CMV-seronegative. Sample: PBMCs. The chain couples TRBV19 to TRBJ1-6; 10 nucleotides match TRBD1. The CDR3 DNA reads TGTGCCAGTAGGGACAGGGGGAATTCACCCCTCCACTTT. As protein: CASRDRGNSPLHF.